The source of this T cell receptor beta chain is a study of blood T cell repertoires in COVID-19 (dated by TCRdb to the early 2020s). Turning to the overall study: Samples covering the acute and convalescent phases of COVID-19 were provided by collaborators in the United States, Italy and Spain. The material from the prospective study consisted of cDNA or gDNA derived from T cells, B-cell-depleted T cells, or PBMCs. Deeply sampled blood TCRbeta repertoires from subjects exposed to, actively infected with, or recovered from COVID-19 were included in the dataset. A freely available public database, intended as a resource for researchers studying the immune response to SARS-CoV-2, is where the repertoires were released. Samples were obtained from the ongoing ImmuneRACE study (first 160 participants) and from some 1,300 subjects provided by 6 global collaborators. A de-identified subject ID, COVID-19 status, age in years and sex were almost always included in the sample metadata. HLA class I and class II types, where available, came from metadata supplied by the sample provider rather than from assay-based typing. Study-level results and caveats: The quantity of clinical and demographic metadata differed by source and by participant and was supplied without curation.

As to this clone: No antigen is known for it. No base quality information exists; no much larger clone differs at one position.

V and J lose 2 bases and 2 bases, and a span of 13 bases separates them. Spanning cysteine to phenylalanine, the CDR3 consists of 15 amino acids. The read is trimmed to its CDR3 DNA, 45 bases read in frame from base 1. According to the germline V gene, CDR1 reads SGHVS and CDR2 reads FQNEAQ. TCRbeta CDR3 regions were amplified from genomic DNA using the immunoSEQ Assay, a bias-controlled multiplex PCR. Regarding the original processing steps: Nucleated cell counts per sample were estimated from amplification of reference gene primers within the assay. To quantify the absolute abundance of each unique TCRbeta CDR3 rearrangement, sequence reads were collapsed and filtered. For each sample, productive Simpson clonality was calculated as the square root of Simpson's diversity index over productive rearrangements. In its TCRdb copy, this immuneACCESS table keeps in-frame sequences only and misses some clones. Where compared with another copy, unresolved V genes explain less than half of these, and the others have no known cause. The DNA was the basis for D and trimming; V, J and clone size are from that table. Present in this sample are over 200,000 clones, 70% to 85% of which were seen just once. The ten largest account for under 2% of the sample.

In the prospective study, participants were 18 to 89 years old, resided in about 25 geographic areas of the United States, and were enrolled through a virtual design. Cohort assignment in the prospective study relied on participant-reported clinical history from a screening survey and a study questionnaire. Recovered participants in ImmuneRACE Cohort 3 were defined as having two consecutive negative NP/OP PCR tests, clearance from a healthcare professional, or resolution of symptoms. Each participant in the prospective study had whole blood, serum and a nasopharyngeal or oropharyngeal swab collected by mobile phlebotomists. Participants in the prospective study had the option to provide additional blood draws and questionnaires over a roughly 2-month period. Before DNA extraction, blood samples from the prospective study were shipped at room temperature or frozen.

The chain is assembled from TRBV7-8 and TRBJ2-7, with the D gene too uncertain to name. This receptor was taken from a man aged 55 to 70 who had recovered from COVID-19. The sequencing sample was made of PBMCs or T cells enriched from blood (not recorded which). The bases are TGTGCCAGCAGCTTAACAACCGGAGCTACCTACGAGCAGTACTTC. It is translated as CASSLTTGATYEQYF.